Listed below are T cell receptor beta chains from one sample, sequenced in a study of blood T cell repertoires in COVID-19. The assay was immunoSEQ multiplex PCR, and TCRdb's table has in-frame clones only and misses some. The data hold over 140,000 clones, with approximately 84% observed a single time. Specimen: peripheral blood. Every receptor here comes from a woman in her sixties or seventies with acute or convalescent COVID-19. Both conserved end residues are part of each CDR3. The D gene is left open where the match is weak. A clone size is listed for some rows: how often the clone was seen (once, few, many), or a class if it is expanded.

TRBJ1-6,.,.,TRBV7-9,CASSLFSRIDSPLHF,TGTGCCAGCAGCTTATTCAGCAGGATAGATTCACCCCTCCACTTT
TRBJ1-6,.,.,TRBV2,CASREGRTAQNSPLHF,TGTGCCAGCAGGGAGGGTAGGACGGCCCAGAATTCACCCCTCCACTTT
TRBJ1-1,.,.,TRBV28,CASGYRVEAFF,TGTGCCAGCGGATACAGGGTTGAAGCTTTCTTT
TRBJ1-2,TRBD1,few,TRBV5-1,CASRKDRAGGYTF,TGCGCCAGCAGGAAGGACAGGGCAGGTGGCTACACCTTC
TRBJ2-7,.,.,TRBV3-1/TRBV3-2,CASSQGRVSYEQYF,TGTGCCAGCAGCCAAGGCCGGGTTTCCTACGAGCAGTACTTC
TRBJ1-2,TRBD1,.,TRBV19,CASSIVRGQANRANYGYTF,TGTGCCAGTAGTATAGTTAGAGGACAGGCAAACAGGGCTAACTATGGCTACACCTTC
TRBJ2-5,.,.,TRBV11-2,CASSLTGSKLAFIPETQYF,TGTGCCAGCAGCTTAACAGGGAGTAAATTAGCCTTTATCCCCGAGACCCAGTACTTC
TRBJ1-2,.,.,TRBV2,CASSELQGSGYGYTF,TGTGCCAGCAGTGAGCTGCAGGGGAGCGGCTATGGCTACACCTTC
TRBJ2-5,.,.,TRBV28,CASRHDPKETQYF,TGTGCCAGCCGACACGACCCGAAAGAGACCCAGTACTTC
TRBJ1-2,.,.,TRBV28,CASSRPRAFYGYTF,TGTGCCAGCAGCCGTCCGAGGGCCTTCTATGGCTACACCTTC
TRBJ2-1,.,.,TRBV6-6,CASSLTGLPHSTYNEQFF,TGTGCCAGCAGTCTCACAGGGTTGCCCCACTCCACCTACAATGAGCAGTTCTTC
TRBJ1-2,.,.,TRBV6-5,CASSYRGYGYTF,TGTGCCAGCAGTTACCGGGGCTATGGCTACACCTTC
TRBJ2-1,.,.,TRBV29-1,CSAGGDSYNEQFF,TGCAGCGCGGGGGGCGATTCCTACAATGAGCAGTTCTTC
TRBJ2-7,.,once,TRBV29-1,CSVEVPGRGYEQYF,TGCAGCGTTGAAGTCCCAGGGCGGGGATACGAGCAGTACTTC
TRBJ2-1,.,.,TRBV3-1/TRBV3-2,CASSQDLGAEQFF,TGTGCCAGCAGCCAGGACCTAGGGGCTGAGCAGTTCTTC
TRBJ1-2,.,.,TRBV19,CASTGSANGVVNYGYTF,TGTGCCAGTACGGGTTCCGCGAACGGGGTGGTCAACTATGGCTACACCTTC
TRBJ2-1,.,.,TRBV5-1,CASRLEYNEQFF,TGCGCCAGCAGACTCGAATACAATGAGCAGTTCTTC
TRBJ1-6,.,.,TRBV7-8,CASSFGQNSPLHF,TGTGCCAGCAGCTTCGGACAGAATTCACCCCTCCACTTT
TRBJ2-1,TRBD2,many,TRBV6-6,CASSWSREFNEQFF,TGTGCCAGCAGTTGGTCGCGGGAGTTTAATGAGCAGTTCTTC
TRBJ1-5,.,.,TRBV9,CASSAGDQPQHF,TGTGCCAGCAGCGCGGGGGATCAGCCCCAGCATTTT
TRBJ2-1,.,.,TRBV21-1,CASSRPSPGPSYNEQFF,TGTGCCAGCAGCCGGCCCTCTCCAGGCCCATCCTACAATGAGCAGTTCTTC
TRBJ2-6,.,.,TRBV5-4,CASSLMDGGRGANVLTF,TGTGCCAGCAGCTTGATGGACGGCGGGCGAGGGGCCAACGTCCTGACTTTC
TRBJ1-1,TRBD1,.,TRBV28,CASSTRTGRNTEAFF,TGTGCCAGCAGCACCCGGACAGGGAGGAACACTGAAGCTTTCTTT
TRBJ1-4,.,.,TRBV28,CASSLITEYEKLFF,TGTGCCAGCAGTTTAATAACAGAGTATGAAAAACTGTTTTTT
TRBJ2-7,TRBD1,.,TRBV5-1,CASSPGTGGREQYF,TGCGCCAGCAGCCCAGGGACAGGGGGCCGCGAGCAGTACTTC
TRBJ2-1,.,few,TRBV30,CAWRGSRTPNEQFF,TGTGCCTGGAGGGGGAGTAGGACCCCCAATGAGCAGTTCTTC
TRBJ1-2,TRBD1,.,TRBV5-6,CASSKGQGGSVYTF,TGTGCCAGCAGCAAGGGACAGGGCGGTTCAGTCTACACCTTC
TRBJ2-3,.,.,TRBV5-4,CASSLLVGGADTQYF,TGTGCCAGCAGCTTGTTGGTAGGGGGGGCAGATACGCAGTATTTT
TRBJ2-5,TRBD2,.,TRBV28,CASSFLTSGRETQYF,TGTGCCAGCAGTTTCCTGACTAGCGGGAGAGAGACCCAGTACTTC
TRBJ2-3,TRBD2,.,TRBV10-3,CAISESAGGADTQYF,TGTGCCATCAGTGAGTCCGCGGGAGGGGCAGATACGCAGTATTTT
TRBJ2-5,.,.,TRBV29-1,CSVVPGGETQYF,TGCAGCGTTGTTCCGGGTGGGGAGACCCAGTACTTC
TRBJ2-7,TRBD2,.,TRBV10-3,CAISENLAGGFFF,TGTGCCATCAGTGAGAACCTAGCGGGAGGGTTTTTCTTC
TRBJ1-2,TRBD1,.,TRBV9,CASSAGTGFLYGYTF,TGTGCCAGCAGCGCCGGGACAGGGTTTCTTTATGGCTACACCTTC
TRBJ1-3,.,.,TRBV30,CAWSVRLSSGNTIYF,TGTGCCTGGAGTGTGCGGCTCAGTTCTGGAAACACCATATATTTT